This TCR beta chain was recovered during a study of shared clonotypes between healthy human individuals. Profiled with immunoSEQ multiplex PCR; TCRdb holds only in-frame clones, not every one. In the table there are some 2,000,000 clones, 90% to 95% of which are singletons. General observations from the study: It was anticipated that sequencing depth would influence how many clonotypes donors shared.

CDR1 and CDR2 (germline): MGHDK, SYGVNS. The V gene lost 1 base and the J gene lost 9 bases, with 18 bases spanning the gap. CDR3 size: 15 residues. As regards this clone: Its target is not known.

Sequenced sample: naive CD4+ T cells sorted from blood. Subset of the sample: CD45RA+ positively selected. The chain couples TRBV25-1 to TRBJ1-2; D might be TRBD1 (6 bases). This clonotype was obtained from a man younger than 30 in good health. The CDR3 DNA reads TGTGCCAGCAGTGAATTTGGCCAGGGGAGGGCTAGCTACACCTTC. This encodes CASSEFGQGRASYTF.